Shown below are 15 T cell receptor beta chains from a single sample sequenced in a study of long-term antiretroviral therapy in people with HIV. The run of the v3.0 immunoSEQ assay was at survey level. Clones were sequenced by immunoSEQ multiplex PCR, and TCRdb holds only the in-frame ones, with some missing. The table lists over 30,000 clones, 80% to 85% of them singletons. The source material was unsorted PBMCs, sampled 1 year after starting antiretroviral therapy. The source of these receptors is a man aged 18-30 years with HIV.

V and J are TRBV5-1 and TRBJ1-3; D gene uncertain. The ends were cut back, 1 base at V and 0 bases at J, with 11 bases in the middle. Germline V gene sequence: CDR1 SGHRS, CDR2 YFSETQ. The length of the CDR3 is 16 residues. The CDR3 nucleotides are TGCGCCAGCAGCTTGTGGCAGGAGGGCTCTGGAAACACCATATATTTT. Residues: CASSLWQEGSGNTIYF.

This clone was observed a single time. The rearrangement joins TRBV5-8 to TRBJ2-7; D possibly matches TRBD1 or TRBD2 (5 bases each). CDR3 length: 15 amino acids. V lost 0 bases and J lost 3, with 13 bases in between. Germline V gene sequence: CDR1 SGHTS, CDR2 YDEGEE. The DNA of the CDR3 is TGTGCCAGCAGCTTGGACCAGGGAGTTTTCTACGAGCAGTACTTC. This sequence encodes CASSLDQGVFYEQYF.

V usage is TRBV27 and J usage is TRBJ1-4, with TRBD1 identical over 11 bases. V shed 3 bases and J 7 bases; nucleotides not matched to a gene: 7. From germline, CDR1 is MNHEY and CDR2 SMNVEV (reference sequence). The CDR3 is 16 amino acids. This chain's CDR3 is CASSFFGTGGPEKLFF. The CDR3 DNA reads TGTGCCAGCAGTTTCTTTGGGACAGGGGGACCTGAAAAACTGTTTTTT.

There are a few counts of this clone. The V call is TRBV6-5, the J call TRBJ2-7; 9 bases agree with TRBD1. Germline CDR1 and CDR2: MNHEY and SVGAGI. This CDR3 is 13 amino acids long. Trimming took 5 bases from V and 5 from J; bases not matched to a gene: 4. CDR3: CASSRDRAHEQYF. CDR3 coding DNA: TGTGCCAGCAGTCGGGACAGGGCCCACGAGCAGTACTTC.

The CDR3 DNA reads as TGTGCCAGCAGTCCATTCGGATTAGACAGGGAGCCCTCTGGAAACACCATATATTTT. Amino acids: CASSPFGLDREPSGNTIYF. The J gene is TRBJ1-3, the V gene TRBV28; 7 positions agree with TRBD1. This CDR3 has 19 residues. The V gene's germline CDR1 is MDHEN and CDR2 SYDVKM. V lost 5 bases, J lost 0 bases, and 16 bases stayed unmatched.

This rearrangement joins TRBV7-9 to TRBJ2-1; maybe TRBD1 (5 bases). The CDR3 extends over 13 amino acids. With 7 bases removed from V and 9 bases from J, the gap between germline ends came to 16 bases. The germline V gene has CDR1 SEHNR and CDR2 FQNEAQ (reference sequence). The CDR3, as DNA: TGTGCCAGCAACCCCGACAGCCAGGTTGAGCAGTTCTTC. Protein product: CASNPDSQVEQFF.

The chain couples TRBV29-1 to TRBJ1-1, with no clear D. CDR1 is SQVTM, CDR2 ANQGSEA, per germline. This CDR3 is 13 amino acids long. V was cut by 8 bases and J by 1 base, with 14 bases left in between. CDR3 loop: CSHPSDQNTEAFF. The CDR3 DNA sequence: TGCAGCCATCCCTCGGACCAGAACACTGAAGCTTTCTTT.

This chain uses TRBV5-6 with TRBJ2-7; D gene ambiguous. CDR1 and CDR2 (germline): SGHDT, YYEEEE. V shed 1 base and J shed 2 bases, with 10 bases lying between them. The CDR3 has 14 amino acids. The DNA of the CDR3 is TGTGCCAGCAGCTTGTCCTCAGGAGCCTACGAGCAGTACTTC. Its translation: CASSLSSGAYEQYF. The full variable domain, rest sourced from reference TRBV5-6 and TRBJ2-7, is DAGVTQSPTHLIKTRGQQVTLRCSPKSGHDTVSWYQQALGQGPQFIFQYYEEEERQRGNFPDRFSGHQFPNYSSELNVNALLLGDSALYLCASSLSSGAYEQYFGPGTRLTVT.

The V call is TRBV9, the J call TRBJ2-1; D perhaps matches TRBD1 (7 bases). The CDR3 extends over 14 amino acids. In germline, CDR1 is SGDLS, CDR2 YYNGEE. Deletions cut 10 bases from V and 6 bases from J, with 20 bases between. The CDR3: CASEGTGAGNEQFF. CDR3 bases: TGTGCCTCGGAGGGAACAGGGGCAGGCAATGAGCAGTTCTTC. The complete variable domain, with remaining parts taken from reference TRBV9 and TRBJ2-1, reads DSGVTQTPKHLITATGQRVTLRCSPRSGDLSVYWYQQSLDQGLQFLIQYYNGEERAKGNILERFSAQQFPDLHSELNLSSLELGDSALYFCASEGTGAGNEQFFGPGTRLTVL.

This chain connects TRBV7-3 to TRBJ2-3; TRBD2 matches at 8 bases. Trimming took 5 bases from V and 3 from J; bases not matched to a gene: 4. Germline lookup yields CDR1 SGHTA and CDR2 FQGTGA. This CDR3 is 14 amino acids long. CDR3 DNA sequence: TGTGCCAGCAGCCTTAAGCGGGAGACAGATACGCAGTATTTT. Translation gives CASSLKRETDTQYF.

The V and J genes are TRBV27 and TRBJ1-1, with D uncertain. CDR3 size: 18 residues. Germline V gene sequence: CDR1 MNHEY, CDR2 SMNVEV (reference sequence). V lost 2 bases and J lost 6, with 25 bases in between. As DNA, the CDR3 is TGTGCCAGCAGTTTAGTTTTTGCAGGCGGTCCCCGAGGATCTGAAGCTTTCTTT. Residues: CASSLVFAGGPRGSEAFF.

The chain couples TRBV7-9 to TRBJ2-2; unclear D gene. Between the trimmed V and J ends, which lost 3 bases and 0 bases, there was a span of 8 bases. Germline loops: CDR1 SEHNR, CDR2 FQNEAQ (reference sequence). The CDR3 covers 15 residues. Here the CDR3 reads CASSLLVTNTGELFF. The CDR3 DNA follows: TGTGCCAGCAGCTTGCTAGTGACGAACACCGGGGAGCTGTTTTTT.

The rearrangement uses TRBV19 and TRBJ2-1, with unresolved D. This CDR3 region has 15 residues. Germline V CDR1 and CDR2: LNHDA, SQIVND (reference sequence). V dropped 6 bases and J dropped 0 bases, with 12 bases sitting between them. CDR3 in amino acids: CASSPTSASYNEQFF. DNA of the CDR3: TGTGCCAGTAGCCCCACATCGGCCTCCTACAATGAGCAGTTCTTC.

This clone occurred once. V is TRBV2 and J is TRBJ1-5, with 8 bases fitting TRBD1. CDR1 and CDR2 from the germline V gene are SNHLY and FYNNEI. This CDR3 is 16 amino acids long. Losses at the gene ends were 6 bases for V and 0 bases for J; bases not matched to a gene: 7. The CDR3 sequence: CASRGDRGYSNQPQHF. CDR3 bases: TGTGCCAGCAGAGGAGACAGGGGATATAGCAATCAGCCCCAGCATTTT.

The V gene is TRBV7-6, the J gene TRBJ1-1, with D perhaps TRBD1 (5 bases). Trimming stripped 3 bases from V and 3 bases from J, with 11 bases between. CDR3 length: 14 amino acids. Per germline, CDR1 SGHVS and CDR2 FNYEAQ. CDR3 in DNA: TGTGCCAGCAGCTTCTTGGGGGAGGACACTGAAGCTTTCTTT. Translated, it gives CASSFLGEDTEAFF. Combining the CDR3 with reference TRBV7-6 and TRBJ1-1 gives the whole variable domain GAGVSQSPRYKVTKRGQDVALRCDPISGHVSLYWYRQALGQGPEFLTYFNYEAQQDKSGLPNDRFSAERPEGSISTLTIQRTEQRDSAMYRCASSFLGEDTEAFFGQGTRLTVV.